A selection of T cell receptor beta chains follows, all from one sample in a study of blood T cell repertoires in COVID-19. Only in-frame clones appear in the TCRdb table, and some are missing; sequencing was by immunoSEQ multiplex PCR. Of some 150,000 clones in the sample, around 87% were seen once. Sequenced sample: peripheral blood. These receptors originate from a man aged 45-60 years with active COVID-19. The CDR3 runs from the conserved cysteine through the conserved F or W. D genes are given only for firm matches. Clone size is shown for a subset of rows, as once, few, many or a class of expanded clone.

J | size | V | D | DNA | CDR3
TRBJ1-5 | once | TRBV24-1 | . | TGTGCCACCAGTGAGCCTCCCGACAGAGAAAATCAGCCCCAGCATTTT | CATSEPPDRENQPQHF
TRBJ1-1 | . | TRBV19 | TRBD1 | TGTGCCAGTAGCACCCTACCAGGGGGAATGAACACTGAAGCTTTCTTT | CASSTLPGGMNTEAFF
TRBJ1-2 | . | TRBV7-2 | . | TGTGCCAGCAGCTTTGGACAGAAAGGGGCTGGCTACACCTTC | CASSFGQKGAGYTF
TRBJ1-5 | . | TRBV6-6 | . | TGTGCCAGCATTAAACAGGGTAACAATCAGCCCCAGCATTTT | CASIKQGNNQPQHF
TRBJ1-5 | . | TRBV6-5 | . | TGTGCCAGCACGAGAGGGAAGGATCAGCCCCAGCATTTT | CASTRGKDQPQHF
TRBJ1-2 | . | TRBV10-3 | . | TGTGCCATCGGGAGCAGGGGCCCTAACTATGGCTACACCTTC | CAIGSRGPNYGYTF
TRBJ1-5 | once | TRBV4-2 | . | TGTGCCAGCAGCCATGAGGGAGGGGAGAATCAGCCCCAGCATTTT | CASSHEGGENQPQHF
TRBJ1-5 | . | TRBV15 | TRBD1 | TGTGCCACCAGCAGAGATCAGGGGGAGCCCCAGCATTTT | CATSRDQGEPQHF
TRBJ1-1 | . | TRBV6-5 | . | TGTGCCAGCAGTTCTACCCCGGGGACTGAAGCTTTCTTT | CASSSTPGTEAFF
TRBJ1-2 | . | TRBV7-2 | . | TGTGCCAGCAGCTTCCAGGGATCCTATGGCTACACCTTC | CASSFQGSYGYTF
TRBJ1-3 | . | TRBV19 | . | TGTGCCAGTAGTGTCTCCGGGACATCTGGAAACACCATATATTTT | CASSVSGTSGNTIYF
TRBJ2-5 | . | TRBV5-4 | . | TGTGCCAGCAGCTTGGCTCGGGAGACCCAGTACTTC | CASSLARETQYF
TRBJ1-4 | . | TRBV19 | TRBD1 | TGTGCCAGTACCTACGGGACAGGGCACGAAAAACTGTTTTTT | CASTYGTGHEKLFF
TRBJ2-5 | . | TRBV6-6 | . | TGTGCCAGCAGAGAACAGGGGGGGGGCCAAGAGACCCAGTACTTC | CASREQGGGQETQYF
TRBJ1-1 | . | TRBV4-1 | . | TGCGCCAGCAGCCAAAGGCCGGGGATTTTGAACACTGAAGCTTTCTTT | CASSQRPGILNTEAFF
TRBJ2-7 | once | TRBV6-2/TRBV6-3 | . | TGTGCCAGCAGTTACCGGGAACACTACGAGCAGTACTTC | CASSYREHYEQYF
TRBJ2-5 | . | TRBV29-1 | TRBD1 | TGCAGCGTCGCAACCCGACAGGGGGCAGGGGAGACCCAGTACTTC | CSVATRQGAGETQYF
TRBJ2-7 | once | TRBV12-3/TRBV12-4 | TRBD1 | TGTGCCAGCAGTTTCGACAGGGGCGAGCAGTACTTC | CASSFDRGEQYF
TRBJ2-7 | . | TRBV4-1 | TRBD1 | TGCGCCAGCAGCCACCTCGTCAGGGGGCGCGGGGACGAGCAGTACTTC | CASSHLVRGRGDEQYF
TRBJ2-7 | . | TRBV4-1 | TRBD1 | TGCGCCAGCAGCCCGGGACAGAGAACCTACGAGCAGTACTTC | CASSPGQRTYEQYF